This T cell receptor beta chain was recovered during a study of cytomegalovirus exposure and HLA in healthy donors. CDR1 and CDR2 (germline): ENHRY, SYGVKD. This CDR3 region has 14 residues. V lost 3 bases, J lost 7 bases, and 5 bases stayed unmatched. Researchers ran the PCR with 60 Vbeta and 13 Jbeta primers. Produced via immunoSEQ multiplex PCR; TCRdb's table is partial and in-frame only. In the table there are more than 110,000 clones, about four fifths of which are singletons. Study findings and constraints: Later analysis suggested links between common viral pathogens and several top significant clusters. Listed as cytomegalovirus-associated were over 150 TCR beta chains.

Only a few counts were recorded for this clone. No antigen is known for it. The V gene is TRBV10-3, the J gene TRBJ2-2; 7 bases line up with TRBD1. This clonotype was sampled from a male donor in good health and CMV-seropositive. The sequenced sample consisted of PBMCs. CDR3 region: CAISDPQGNGELFF. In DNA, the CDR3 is TGTGCCATCAGTGACCCACAGGGGAACGGGGAGCTGTTTTTT.